Presented here are 20 T cell receptor beta chains from one specimen sequenced in a study of blood T cell repertoires in COVID-19. The repertoire was sequenced with immunoSEQ multiplex PCR; TCRdb's copy has only in-frame clones and lacks some. Among 40,000 to 55,000 clones listed, more than 75% were seen once. Sequencing was carried out using peripheral blood. These receptors were obtained from a man in his sixties or seventies with acute or convalescent COVID-19.

The chain joins TRBV11-2 to TRBJ2-5; 8 bases are shared with TRBD2. CDR1 SGHAT and CDR2 FQNNGV come from the germline V gene. V was clipped by 3 bases and J by 1 base; unmatched bases: 7. This CDR3 is 16 amino acids long. In DNA form, the CDR3 reads TGTGCCAGCAGCTTGTCAAGCGGGGGACGCCAAGAGACCCAGTACTTC. This codes for CASSLSSGGRQETQYF.

The gene calls are TRBV6-5 and TRBJ1-2; perhaps TRBD1 as D (6 bases). Germline assignment: CDR1 MNHEY and CDR2 SVGAGI. The CDR3 sequence is 16 residues long. Trimming cost V 0 bases and J 5 bases, with 16 bases left between them. This CDR3 is CASSYSSRGVRYGYTF. In DNA, the CDR3 is TGTGCCAGCAGTTACTCGAGCAGGGGCGTGCGGTATGGCTACACCTTC.

The V gene is TRBV5-1, the J gene TRBJ2-5; 12 bases are a match to TRBD2. The CDR3 sequence is 17 residues long. V trimming: 2 bases; J trimming: 3 bases; junction bases outside the gene matches: 8. CDR1 and CDR2 (germline): SGHRS, YFSETQ. This chain's CDR3 is CASSLPTSGGLEETQYF. The CDR3 DNA sequence: TGCGCCAGCAGCTTACCGACTAGCGGGGGATTGGAAGAGACCCAGTACTTC.

Only one count was recorded for this clone. The V and J genes are TRBV28 and TRBJ2-3, with 9 bases aligning to TRBD2. The CDR3 spans 16 residues. Germline CDR1 and CDR2: MDHEN and SYDVKM. With 6 bases clipped from V and 2 bases from J, the junction kept 9 bases outside the gene matches. CDR3 bases: TGTGCCAGCAGCCCAGGGACTAGCCCCCACACAGATACGCAGTATTTT. It specifies CASSPGTSPHTDTQYF.

The chain recombines TRBV4-3 with TRBJ1-4, with D hard to call. The germline CDR1 and CDR2 sequences are LGHNA and YSLEER. The CDR3 has 16 residues. V dropped 1 base and J dropped 3 bases, with 12 bases sitting between them. The DNA of the CDR3 is TGCGCCAGCAGCCAAGTGTCTAGCTTTTCTAATGAAAAACTGTTTTTT. It yields the protein CASSQVSSFSNEKLFF.

The chain is built from TRBV5-1 and TRBJ2-1, with D perhaps matching TRBD1 (5 bases). The CDR3 contains 16 residues. V was pared by 4 bases and J by 3 bases, with 17 bases between. The germline V gene has CDR1 SGHRS and CDR2 YFSETQ. CDR3 bases: TGCGCCAGCAGCCCCCAGGGCATTAAGGGCTACAATGAGCAGTTCTTC. Translated: CASSPQGIKGYNEQFF.

This chain connects TRBV3-1 (or the pseudogene TRBV3-2) to TRBJ2-3, with TRBD2 identical over 7 bases. J lost 5 bases, V lost 0 bases, and 11 bases had no gene match. Germline CDR1 is LGHDT and CDR2 is YNNKEL (reference sequence). The CDR3 totals 17 residues. CDR3 nucleotide sequence: TGTGCCAGCAGCCAAGATTTTTCGGGGGGAGCGGGAGATACGCAGTATTTT. Translating gives CASSQDFSGGAGDTQYF.

This chain joins TRBV6-5 and TRBJ1-6; 7 bases match TRBD1. The CDR3 totals 14 residues. With V trimmed by 7 bases and J by 10 bases, 10 bases remained unmatched. In germline, CDR1 is MNHEY, CDR2 SVGAGI. The CDR3 DNA is TGTGCCAGCAAATTCTCCGGGACAGACTCACCCCTCCACTTT. Translated: CASKFSGTDSPLHF.

CDR3 residues: CASSLVRADYGYTF. The DNA of the CDR3 is TGTGCCAGCAGCTTAGTGAGGGCCGACTATGGCTACACCTTC. The chain recombines TRBV11-2 with TRBJ1-2; no clear D gene. V lost 1 base and J 3 bases, leaving 9 bases between the germline ends. Germline V gives CDR1 SGHAT, CDR2 FQNNGV. The CDR3 length is 14 residues.

The chain uses TRBV7-2 and TRBJ1-3; tentatively, D is TRBD1 (5 bases). Germline CDR1 is SGHTA and CDR2 is FQGNSA. V was trimmed by 3 bases and J by 2 bases, leaving 8 bases between them. This CDR3 contains 14 residues. CDR3 DNA: TGTGCCAGCAGCTTCGACAGAGCTGGAAACACCATATATTTT. It yields the protein CASSFDRAGNTIYF.

V and J are TRBV6-5 and TRBJ2-3; perhaps TRBD1 as D (6 bases). This CDR3 spans 15 amino acids. The germline gives CDR1 MNHEY, CDR2 SVGAGI. The V end lost 6 bases, the J end lost 0 bases, and 13 bases lay between the germline ends. CDR3 region: CASRRGTTSTDTQYF. The DNA for the CDR3 is TGTGCCAGCAGGAGAGGGACAACTAGCACAGATACGCAGTATTTT.

The V gene is TRBV4-2, the J gene TRBJ2-7; TRBD1 agrees at 8 bases. The germline CDR1 and CDR2 sequences are LGHNA and YNFKEQ. V shed 4 bases, J shed 6 bases, and the junction held 8 bases outside the gene matches. This CDR3 is 14 amino acids long. The CDR3 region is CASSRKGQGAEQYF. CDR3 nucleotide sequence: TGTGCCAGCAGCCGCAAAGGACAGGGCGCCGAGCAGTACTTC.

The chain couples TRBV19 to TRBJ1-5; tentative D call: TRBD1 (6 bases). The CDR3 sequence is 14 residues long. Per the germline V gene, CDR1 is LNHDA and CDR2 is SQIVND (reference sequence). The germline V and J ends were trimmed by 3 bases and 7 bases, with 13 bases remaining between them. Here the CDR3 reads CASSIPTGRQPQHF. The CDR3 nucleotides are TGTGCCAGTAGTATCCCGACAGGCCGGCAGCCCCAGCATTTT.

This chain links TRBV4-2 with TRBJ1-1, with 12 bases lining up with TRBD1. The V gene's germline CDR1 is LGHNA and CDR2 YNFKEQ. With V trimmed by 3 bases and J by 5 bases, 7 bases remained unmatched. This CDR3 has 16 residues. CDR3 sequence: CASSHGGTGGGTEAFF. In nucleotides, the CDR3 is TGTGCCAGCAGCCATGGAGGGACAGGGGGCGGGACTGAAGCTTTCTTT.

The chain employs TRBV28 and TRBJ2-1, with TRBD2 matching 7 bases. V was clipped by 5 bases and J by 2 bases; unmatched bases: 6. The CDR3 runs 15 residues. CDR1 MDHEN and CDR2 SYDVKM come from the germline V gene. The CDR3 DNA follows: TGTGCCAGCAGTCCCGCCAGCGGGGCCTACAATGAGCAGTTCTTC. Translated: CASSPASGAYNEQFF.

The chain employs TRBV7-6 and TRBJ1-2; possibly TRBD1 for D (6 bases). V lost 3 bases and J lost 4, with 9 bases in between. Germline V gives CDR1 SGHVS, CDR2 FNYEAQ. CDR3 length: 13 amino acids. CDR3 sequence: CASSFGQLYGYTF. DNA for the CDR3: TGTGCCAGCAGCTTCGGACAGCTCTATGGCTACACCTTC.

The V call is TRBV27, the J call TRBJ1-4; no firm D call. The germline V gene encodes CDR1 MNHEY and CDR2 SMNVEV (reference sequence). This CDR3 comprises 13 residues. V was trimmed by 1 base and J by 11 bases, leaving 11 bases between them. CDR3 nucleotide sequence: TGTGCCAGCAGTTTATTCATCGGACTTAAACTGTTTTTT. It is translated as CASSLFIGLKLFF.

This clone was counted a few times. The chain recombines TRBV5-1 with TRBJ2-3; D not resolved. Germline loops: CDR1 SGHRS, CDR2 YFSETQ. There are 13 residues in the CDR3. V shed 4 bases and J shed 3 bases, with 9 bases lying between them. CDR3 nucleotide sequence: TGCGCCAGCAGCGGCCGCAGGACAGATACGCAGTATTTT. It translates to CASSGRRTDTQYF. The variable domain in full, with the rest retrieved from reference TRBV5-1 and TRBJ2-3, is KAGVTQTPRYLIKTRGQQVTLSCSPISGHRSVSWYQQTPGQGLQFLFEYFSETQRNKGNFPGRFSGRQFSNSRSEMNVSTLELGDSALYLCASSGRRTDTQYFGPGTRLTVL.

There are a few counts of this clone. The chain combines TRBV5-1 with TRBJ2-5; weak D call: TRBD2 (6 bases). The CDR3 loop spans 18 amino acids. Trimming pared 0 bases from V and 5 bases from J, leaving 23 bases between. Germline CDR1 SGHRS, CDR2 YFSETQ. CDR3 bases: TGCGCCAGCAGCTTGGCCATAGTCGGGGCCCCGACTAGGGAGACCCAGTACTTC. Translated: CASSLAIVGAPTRETQYF.

The CDR3 sequence: CASILRGTSTDTQYF. CDR3 bases: TGTGCCAGCATCCTACGGGGGACCAGCACAGATACGCAGTATTTT. V is TRBV6-6 and J is TRBJ2-3; tentatively, D is TRBD2 (6 bases). V lost 7 bases to trimming and J lost 0 bases, with 14 bases between them. This CDR3 spans 15 amino acids. CDR1 and CDR2 (germline): MNHNY, SVGAGI (reference sequence).